A single T cell receptor (beta chain) is shown here with its context. A read error may explain this, as a much larger clone is one base away. Germline trimming cut 4 bases from V and 2 bases from J; bases unmatched to any gene: 7. The CDR3 length is 16 residues. Per the germline V gene, CDR1 is MDHEN and CDR2 is SYDVKM. This sample was included in a study of shared clonotypes between healthy human individuals. Study-wide background: The composition of the donors was a couple of women and a few men aged 18 to 49.

Execution of the assay was at deep level. The table came from immunoSEQ multiplex PCR; TCRdb's copy has only in-frame clones and leaves some out. The table lists around 940,000 clones, around 80% of them singletons. The donors, all of them Caucasian adults, lived in Nashville, Tennessee. Sequenced: memory CD4+ T cells sorted from blood. Regarding subset: CD45RA-negative fraction. The clonotype originates from a man between 18 and 35 years old in good health. V usage is TRBV28 and J usage is TRBJ2-3, with TRBD2 identical over 9 bases. In DNA form, the CDR3 reads TGTGCCAGCAGTTCTAGCGGGGCGGCGTACACAGATACGCAGTATTTT. It codes for CASSSSGAAYTDTQYF. Combining the CDR3 with reference TRBV28 and TRBJ2-3 gives the whole variable domain DVKVTQSSRYLVKRTGEKVFLECVQDMDHENMFWYRQDPGLGLRLIYFSYDVKMKEKGDIPEGYSVSREKKERFSLILESASTNQTSMYLCASSSSGAAYTDTQYFGPGTRLTVL.